Sequencing of this T cell receptor beta chain was carried out in a study of T cells of healthy individuals. V dropped 5 bases and J dropped 7; count of bases not matched to a gene: 10. Germline values: CDR1 KGHSH, CDR2 LQKENI. The CDR3 consists of 15 residues. TCRdb analysed the 5' RACE reads with MiXCR anew, one entry per CDR3 protein. The table shows more than 85,000 distinct CDR3 sequences, with under 20% occurring only once. J is TRBJ2-4 and V is TRBV18, with 8 bases lining up with TRBD1. The receptor comes from a human donor in good health. As DNA, the CDR3 is TGTGCCAGCTCAGCGGACAGGGCAGGAGTGAACATTCAGTACTTC. Amino acids: CASSADRAGVNIQYF.